A selection of T cell receptor beta chains follows, all from one sample in a study of T cells in localized non-small cell lung cancer. Generated by immunoSEQ multiplex PCR, the TCRdb table keeps only in-frame clones and is missing some. In the table there are approximately 41,000 clones, roughly nine tenths of which are singletons. The source material was peripheral blood, sampled before any cancer treatment. The receptors shown here come from a woman aged 18-55 years with stage III lung adenocarcinoma. The CDR3 runs from the conserved cysteine through the conserved F or W. A D gene is named only where the DNA matches it firmly. Where a row states a size, it is once, few, many or the class of an expanded clone; other rows omit it.

v_gene	j_gene	len	abundance	d_gene	CDR3nt	CDR3aa
TRBV5-1	TRBJ2-4	16	.	.	TGCGCCAGCAGCTTGGATGGGGGGCACAGCAAAAACATTCAGTACTTC	CASSLDGGHSKNIQYF
TRBV7-6	TRBJ2-1	14	.	.	TGTGCCAGCAGCTCCCCGGGTTGGGACAATGAGCAGTTCTTC	CASSSPGWDNEQFF
TRBV2	TRBJ2-1	12	.	.	TGTGCCACCTCCCGGGGGCGTTATGAGCAGTTCTTC	CATSRGRYEQFF
TRBV7-8	TRBJ2-2	17	.	.	TGTGCCAGCAGCTCCTATGCGGGGACACCGAGGACCGGGGAGCTGTTTTTT	CASSSYAGTPRTGELFF
TRBV7-3	TRBJ2-3	15	medium-sized	TRBD2	TGTGCCAGCGCCAGACTAGCGGGCGGCACAGATACGCAGTATTTT	CASARLAGGTDTQYF
TRBV29-1	TRBJ2-1	13	.	TRBD2	TGCAGCTTCCGCGCTAGCGGGGACAATGAGCAGTTCTTC	CSFRASGDNEQFF
TRBV14	TRBJ2-1	13	few	.	TGTGCCAGCAGCCAGGCACGGGTGTATGAGCAGTTCTTC	CASSQARVYEQFF
TRBV5-6	TRBJ2-3	14	once	TRBD1	TGTGCCAGCAGCTTGTACAGGGGCCTAGATACGCAGTATTTT	CASSLYRGLDTQYF
TRBV30	TRBJ1-2	13	.	.	TGTGCCTGGAGTCCAGATCAGGCCTATGGCTACACCTTC	CAWSPDQAYGYTF
TRBV6-1	TRBJ1-6	15	.	TRBD1	TGTGCCAGCAGTGAATTAACAGGGGCAAGGTCACCCCTCCACTTT	CASSELTGARSPLHF
TRBV2	TRBJ2-1	13	.	.	TGTGCCAGCAGTGAACCAATAAGCAATGAGCAGTTCTTC	CASSEPISNEQFF
TRBV6-5	TRBJ1-2	11	.	.	TGTGCCAGCCGATATGTGGTAGGCTACACCTTC	CASRYVVGYTF
TRBV29-1	TRBJ1-2	12	.	.	TGCAGCGTTCGGGTTGGGAACTATGGCTACACCTTC	CSVRVGNYGYTF
TRBV2	TRBJ2-7	12	.	.	TGTGCCAGCAGTGTTGCCAGATACGAGCAGTACTTC	CASSVARYEQYF
TRBV6-5	TRBJ2-5	15	.	.	TGTGCCAGCAGGAGCCCTGCCTACCCGCAAGAGACCCAGTACTTC	CASRSPAYPQETQYF
TRBV2	TRBJ2-3	15	.	TRBD2	TGTGCCAGCAAAACTAGCGGGGGGGCCGGAGATACGCAGTATTTT	CASKTSGGAGDTQYF
TRBV19	TRBJ1-2	16	.	.	TGTGCCAGTAGTATCGGGGGTGGCAGTCAAACGTATGGCTACACCTTC	CASSIGGGSQTYGYTF
TRBV7-3	TRBJ2-1	15	.	.	TGTGCCAGCAGCCCGGACACTGCAAGGGCCGATAAGCAGTTCTTC	CASSPDTARADKQFF
TRBV6-6	TRBJ1-1	14	.	.	TGTGCCAGCAGTTATGACGACGGGAACACTGAAGCTTTCTTT	CASSYDDGNTEAFF
TRBV6-5	TRBJ2-5	15	.	.	TGTGCCAGCAGTTACTCGGTAGGCCGGCCGGCGACCCAGTACTTC	CASSYSVGRPATQYF
TRBV6-1	TRBJ1-3	15	.	.	TGTGCCAGCAGTGAATTGGCCAACTCTGGAAACACCATATATTTT	CASSELANSGNTIYF
TRBV6-5	TRBJ1-6	14	.	TRBD1	TGTGCCAGCAGTCAGGGACAGGGAGGGTTGGCCCTCCACTTT	CASSQGQGGLALHF
TRBV19	TRBJ1-1	14	.	.	TGTGCCAGTAGTATCGGGCGGAAGAACACTGAAGCTTTCTTT	CASSIGRKNTEAFF
TRBV5-6	TRBJ2-1	12	.	.	TGTGCCAGCAGCTTGGGGTTGAATGAGCAGTTCTTC	CASSLGLNEQFF
TRBV5-1	TRBJ2-3	15	.	TRBD1	TGCGCCAGCAGCTTGGACAGGGGGCAGGTAGATACGCAGTATTTT	CASSLDRGQVDTQYF
TRBV7-3	TRBJ2-7	12	.	.	TGTGCCAGCAGCCTGAGGAGGTCGGGGCAGTACTTC	CASSLRRSGQYF
TRBV7-9	TRBJ1-3	15	.	.	TGTGCCAGCAGCTCCCCATGGTTGCGAGGAAACACCATATATTTT	CASSSPWLRGNTIYF
TRBV4-1	TRBJ2-1	17	once	TRBD2	TGCGCCAGCAGCCAAAGGGTTGGAGCGGGGGCCTACAATGAGCAGTTCTTC	CASSQRVGAGAYNEQFF
TRBV27	TRBJ1-2	13	.	.	TGTGCCAGCAGTTCCCCGGGGTTCTATGGCTACACCTTC	CASSSPGFYGYTF
TRBV19	TRBJ1-1	12	.	.	TGTGCCAGTAGCACCCACAGGGATCAAGCTTTCTTT	CASSTHRDQAFF
TRBV5-5	TRBJ1-1	12	.	.	TGTGCCAGCAGCACTCAGGGTAGGGAAGCTTTCTTT	CASSTQGREAFF
TRBV6-6	TRBJ2-3	13	.	.	TGTGCCAGCACAGGGACGGACCAAGATACGCAGTATTTT	CASTGTDQDTQYF
TRBV6-1	TRBJ1-2	13	.	.	TGTGCCAGCAGGGGGCATGGACCCTATGGCTACACCTTC	CASRGHGPYGYTF
TRBV27	TRBJ1-4	17	.	.	TGTGCCAGCAGTTCGGGACGGTGGGGAGATACTAATGAAAAACTGTTTTTT	CASSSGRWGDTNEKLFF
TRBV6-5	TRBJ2-1	15	.	.	TGTGCCAGCAGTTCCCACTCGAAGATACAGGGTCATGCGTTCTTC	CASSSHSKIQGHAFF
TRBV7-3	TRBJ2-3	15	.	TRBD2	TGTGCCAGCAGCGCGGGGGGGCGGAGCACAGATACGCAGTATTTT	CASSAGGRSTDTQYF
TRBV19	TRBJ2-1	15	.	TRBD1	TGTGCCAGCGACCAGGGGGTCAGCTCCTACAATGAGCAGTTCTTC	CASDQGVSSYNEQFF
TRBV5-6	TRBJ2-2	14	.	.	TGTGCCAGCAGCTTGGTTTCTGGGGCCGGGGAGCTGTTTTTT	CASSLVSGAGELFF
TRBV7-2	TRBJ2-3	15	once	.	TGTGCCAGCAGCTTATCGCGGGGACGCACAGATACGCAGTATTTT	CASSLSRGRTDTQYF
TRBV7-6	TRBJ2-1	17	.	TRBD1	TGTGCCAGCAGCCCCAACGCCGGGACAGGGGTACTTAATGAGCAGTTCTTC	CASSPNAGTGVLNEQFF
TRBV19	TRBJ1-1	14	once	.	TGTGCCAGTAGTATTGGGGTATCGAACACTGAAGCTTTCTTT	CASSIGVSNTEAFF
TRBV9	TRBJ1-3	14	few	.	TGTGCCAGCAGCGTAGGGGGGACTGGAAACACCATATATTTT	CASSVGGTGNTIYF
TRBV5-1	TRBJ2-5	14	.	.	TGCGCCAGCAGCTTTAACGTGTACCAAGAGACCCAGTACTTC	CASSFNVYQETQYF
TRBV5-1	TRBJ2-1	14	.	.	TGCGCCAGCAGCCCGAACTACAGGGAAAATGAGCAGTTCTTC	CASSPNYRENEQFF
TRBV6-1	TRBJ2-7	14	.	.	TGTGCCAGCAGCGCTGGACCGGGGGAATACGAGCAGTACTTC	CASSAGPGEYEQYF